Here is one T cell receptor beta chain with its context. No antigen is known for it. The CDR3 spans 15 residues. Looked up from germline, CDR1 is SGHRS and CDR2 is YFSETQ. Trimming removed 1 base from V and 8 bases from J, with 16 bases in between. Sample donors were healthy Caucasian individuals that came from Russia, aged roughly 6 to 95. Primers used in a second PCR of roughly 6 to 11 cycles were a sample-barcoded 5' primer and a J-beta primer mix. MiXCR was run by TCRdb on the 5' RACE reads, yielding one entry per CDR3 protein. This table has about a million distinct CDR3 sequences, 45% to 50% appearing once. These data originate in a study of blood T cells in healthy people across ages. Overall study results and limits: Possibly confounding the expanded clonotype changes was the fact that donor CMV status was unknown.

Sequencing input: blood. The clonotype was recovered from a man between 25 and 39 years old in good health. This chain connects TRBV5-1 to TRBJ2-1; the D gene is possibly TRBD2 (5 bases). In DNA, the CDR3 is TGCGCCAGCAGCTTGTCCCCGGCGGGCGGCGATGAGCAGTTCTTC. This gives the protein CASSLSPAGGDEQFF.